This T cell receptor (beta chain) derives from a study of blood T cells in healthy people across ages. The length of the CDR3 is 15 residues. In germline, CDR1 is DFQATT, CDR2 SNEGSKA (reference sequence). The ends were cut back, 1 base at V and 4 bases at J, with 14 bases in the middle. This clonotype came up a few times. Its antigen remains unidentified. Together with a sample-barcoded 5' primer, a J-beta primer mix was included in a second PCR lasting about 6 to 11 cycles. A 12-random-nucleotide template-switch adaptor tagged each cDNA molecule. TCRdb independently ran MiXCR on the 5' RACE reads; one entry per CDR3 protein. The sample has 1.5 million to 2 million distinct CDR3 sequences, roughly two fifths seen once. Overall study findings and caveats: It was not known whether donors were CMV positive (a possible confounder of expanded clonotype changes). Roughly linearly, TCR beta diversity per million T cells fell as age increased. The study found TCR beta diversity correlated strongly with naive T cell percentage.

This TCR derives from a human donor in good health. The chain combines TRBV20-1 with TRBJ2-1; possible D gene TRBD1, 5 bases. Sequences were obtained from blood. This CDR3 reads CSARGVGNRYNEQFF. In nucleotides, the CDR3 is TGCAGTGCTAGAGGCGTAGGCAACAGGTACAATGAGCAGTTCTTC.